The 20 T cell receptor beta chains given below trace back to one sample, sequenced in a study of blood T cells in healthy people across ages. Using a J-beta primer mix together with a sample-barcoded 5' primer, a second PCR was run for roughly 6 to 11 cycles. MiXCR, applied by TCRdb to the 5' RACE reads, yields one record per CDR3 protein. The sample has roughly 1.6 million distinct CDR3 sequences; about 31% are singletons. Specimen: blood. The origin of the receptors is a woman aged 25 to 39 in good health.

This clonotype was detected a few times. The chain carries TRBV24-1 and TRBJ2-1; TRBD2 matches 14 bases. There are 19 residues in the CDR3. V was pared by 3 bases and J by 1 base, with 7 bases of the junction left unmatched. Germline CDR1 and CDR2: KGHDR and SFDVKD. CDR3: CATSDAGTSGSRSYNEQFF. CDR3 DNA: TGTGCCACCAGTGATGCCGGGACTAGCGGGAGTAGGTCCTACAATGAGCAGTTCTTC.

This clonotype was counted at least ten times. The chain uses TRBV5-1 and TRBJ2-1; weak D call: TRBD1 (6 bases). Trimming shortened V by 3 bases and J by 9 bases, and 16 bases separated the two germline ends. CDR3 length equals 14 residues. Looked up from germline, CDR1 is SGHRS and CDR2 is YFSETQ. CDR3 nucleotide sequence: TGCGCCAGCAGCTGGGGTGAGGGGGTAGGTGAGCAGTTCTTC. Translation: CASSWGEGVGEQFF.

This clonotype has ten or more counts. This chain connects TRBV2 to TRBJ2-1, with TRBD1 identical over 9 bases. V shed 6 bases, J shed 2 bases, and the junction held 8 bases outside the gene matches. Looked up from germline, CDR1 is SNHLY and CDR2 is FYNNEI. This CDR3 spans 16 amino acids. CDR3 bases: TGTGCCAGCAGCTCCCGGGACAGGGTTCCCTACAATGAGCAGTTCTTC. Its protein is CASSSRDRVPYNEQFF. The whole variable domain, remainder taken from reference TRBV2 and TRBJ2-1, is EPEVTQTPSHQVTQMGQEVILRCVPISNHLYFYWYRQILGQKVEFLVSFYNNEISEKSEIFDDQFSVERPDGSNFTLKIRSTKLEDSAMYFCASSSRDRVPYNEQFFGPGTRLTVL.

This clonotype was seen only once. V gene TRBV28 combines with J gene TRBJ2-1, with 12 nucleotides matching TRBD2. V was clipped by 2 bases and J by 13 bases; unmatched bases: 9. This CDR3 is 15 amino acids long. CDR1 and CDR2 (germline): MDHEN, SYDVKM. CDR3 residues: CASSLSLAGGRKQFF. CDR3 bases: TGTGCCAGCAGTTTAAGCCTAGCGGGAGGGCGGAAACAGTTCTTC.

The rearrangement joins TRBV2 to TRBJ2-5, with 10 positions matching TRBD1. The assigned J gene may be wrong: the sequence end matches TRBJ2-7 better. The CDR3 sequence is 13 residues long. CDR1 is SNHLY, CDR2 FYNNEI, per germline. CDR3 region: CASQRTGGHEQYF. The DNA for the CDR3 is TGTGCCAGTCAACGGACAGGGGGTCACGAGCAGTACTTC.

This chain uses TRBV7-6 with TRBJ2-7; 8 bases line up with TRBD1. The V segment lost 5 bases and the J segment 1 base; nucleotides outside the gene matches: 10. Germline V gives CDR1 SGHVS, CDR2 FNYEAQ. The CDR3 is 16 residues long. DNA of the CDR3: TGTGCCAGCAGCGAAAGGACAGGGAAGAGGTCCTACGAGCAGTACTTC. Its protein is CASSERTGKRSYEQYF.

This clonotype was detected once. The chain uses TRBV5-6 and TRBJ1-2; possible D gene TRBD1, 5 bases. The germline gives CDR1 SGHDT, CDR2 YYEEEE. Trimming pared 4 bases from V and 2 bases from J, leaving 15 bases between. This CDR3 spans 15 amino acids. The CDR3 bases are TGTGCCAGCAGCCCGGGACGCGCACGAAACTATGGCTACACCTTC. Protein sequence: CASSPGRARNYGYTF.

This clonotype showed up just a few times. CDR3 coding DNA: TGTGCCAGCAGCCCGACAACCAGCTCTAGCGGGAGGGCCACAGATACGCAGTATTTT. Protein sequence: CASSPTTSSSGRATDTQYF. This rearrangement joins TRBV28 to TRBJ2-3; TRBD2 matches 12 bases. Germline-derived CDR1 and CDR2 are MDHEN and SYDVKM. This CDR3 has 19 amino acids. Losses at the gene ends were 6 bases for V and 2 bases for J; bases not matched to a gene: 15. The full variable domain, completed using reference TRBV28 and TRBJ2-3, is DVKVTQSSRYLVKRTGEKVFLECVQDMDHENMFWYRQDPGLGLRLIYFSYDVKMKEKGDIPEGYSVSREKKERFSLILESASTNQTSMYLCASSPTTSSSGRATDTQYFGPGTRLTVL.

This clonotype has at least ten counts. The chain links TRBV4-1 to TRBJ2-6, with unresolved D. Trimming pared 3 bases from V and 1 base from J, leaving 10 bases between. The CDR3 spans 16 residues. Germline CDR1 reads MGHRA; CDR2 reads YSYEKL. CDR3 DNA sequence: TGCGCCAGCAGCCACGGATTCGGGTCTGGGGCCAACGTCCTGACTTTC. This sequence encodes CASSHGFGSGANVLTF.

The rearrangement joins TRBV20-1 to TRBJ2-5; D not resolved. The CDR3 runs 10 residues. The V and J ends lost 3 bases and 4 bases respectively, with 3 bases between them. Germline CDR1 reads DFQATT; CDR2 reads SNEGSKA (reference sequence). CDR3 sequence (DNA): TGCAGTGCTAGTGTAGAGACCCAGTACTTC. This codes for CSASVETQYF.

V and J are TRBV5-1 and TRBJ2-2; perhaps TRBD1 as D (5 bases). This CDR3 is built from 16 residues. Trimming took 4 bases from V and 3 from J, leaving 16 bases between them. CDR1 and CDR2 (germline): SGHRS, YFSETQ. This CDR3 reads CASSPPGGADTGELFF. The CDR3 coding sequence is TGCGCCAGCAGCCCCCCGGGTGGGGCGGACACCGGGGAGCTGTTTTTT.

This clonotype was detected a few times. The chain is built from TRBV20-1 and TRBJ2-2; 7 bases map to TRBD1. The CDR3 consists of 13 residues. Germline V gene sequence: CDR1 DFQATT, CDR2 SNEGSKA (reference sequence). Trimming at V came to 5 bases and at J to 7 bases, leaving 7 bases not matched to a gene. The DNA of the CDR3 is TGCAGTGCTCACACAGGGGTTAGCGGGGAGCTGTTTTTT. Encoded protein: CSAHTGVSGELFF.

This clonotype was recorded a few times. The chain recombines TRBV6-2 or TRBV6-3 with TRBJ2-3, with no clear D. The ends were cut back, 1 base at V and 1 base at J, with 6 bases in the middle. This CDR3 is built from 14 residues. Per the germline V gene, CDR1 is MNHEY and CDR2 is SVGEGT. DNA for the CDR3: TGTGCCAGCAGTTACTTTTCCCGCACAGATACGCAGTATTTT. It translates to CASSYFSRTDTQYF.

This clonotype has just a few counts. The gene calls are TRBV9 and TRBJ2-7; 11 bases are a match to TRBD2. This CDR3 is built from 15 residues. Trimming removed 4 bases from V and 7 bases from J; junction bases left unmatched: 10. CDR1 is SGDLS, CDR2 YYNGEE, per germline. This CDR3 is CASSSVAGGPGEQYF. CDR3 nucleotides: TGTGCCAGCAGCTCAGTAGCGGGGGGGCCGGGGGAGCAGTACTTC.

This clonotype was recorded once. A much larger clone lies one base from this, so it may be a read error. The rearrangement uses TRBV4-1 and TRBJ2-3; no clear D. V was cut by 4 bases and J by 4 bases, with 12 bases left in between. The germline CDR1 and CDR2 sequences are MGHRA and YSYEKL. The CDR3 is 14 amino acids. CDR3 in DNA: TGCGCCAGCAGCCGAGATCCGAGATCAGATACGCAGTATTTT. Protein product: CASSRDPRSDTQYF.

The CDR3, as DNA: TGTGCCAGCAGCCCGGCTGCAATGGGGGAGACCCAGTACTTC. This translates into CASSPAAMGETQYF. This chain joins TRBV12-3 or TRBV12-4 and TRBJ2-4; D remains unclear. The J call may not be correct, given that the DNA end is closer to TRBJ2-5. This CDR3 is built from 14 residues.

The rearrangement uses TRBV5-1 and TRBJ1-6; D gene ambiguous. CDR3 length: 13 residues. Trimming took 0 bases from V and 8 from J, leaving 6 bases between them. Germline CDR1 reads SGHRS; CDR2 reads YFSETQ. The CDR3 DNA reads as TGCGCCAGCAGCTTGGCCACGCATTCACCCCTCCACTTT. Translating it yields CASSLATHSPLHF.

CDR3 amino acids: CAWSRGGNYNEQFF. The DNA for the CDR3 is TGTGCCTGGAGTCGCGGGGGCAACTACAATGAGCAGTTCTTC. The chain couples TRBV30 to TRBJ2-1; perhaps TRBD2 as D (7 bases). V lost 2 bases and J 3 bases, leaving 11 bases between the germline ends. Germline values: CDR1 GTSNPN, CDR2 SVGIG (reference sequence). The CDR3 sequence is 14 residues long.

This clonotype was counted a few times. The genes are TRBV12-3 or TRBV12-4 and TRBJ2-7, with a weak D call TRBD1 (6 bases). V was shortened by 6 bases and J by 5 bases, with 14 bases between the two germline ends. This CDR3 spans 13 amino acids. The CDR3 here is CASRFPTGNEQYF. The CDR3 region has the DNA TGTGCCAGCAGATTCCCCACAGGGAACGAGCAGTACTTC.

The rearrangement uses TRBV6-1 and TRBJ1-2, with a possible D match to TRBD1 (5 bases). Trimming removed 6 bases from V and 4 bases from J, with 12 bases in between. This CDR3 region has 13 residues. Germline CDR1 is MNHNS and CDR2 is SASEGT. The DNA of the CDR3 is TGTGCCAGCAGAAACCCGGGGACCTATGGCTACACCTTC. Amino acids: CASRNPGTYGYTF.